This record concerns one T cell receptor (beta chain) sequence. Its antigen remains unknown. An end of the junction does not agree with germline; a read error may underlie this. RNA was isolated and reverse transcribed to cDNA, the sequencing template. Sequencing used immunoSEQ multiplex PCR; TCRdb keeps in-frame clones, though not all of them. The sample includes 89,000 or so clones, just over 50% of them seen just once. Sampling of alopecia areata patients yielded lesional scalp punch biopsies as well as peripheral blood. A FACSAria was used to sort CD4+ and CD8+ T cells. These cells came from PBMCs. The V gene's germline CDR1 is SNHLY and CDR2 FYNNEI. The length of the CDR3 is 14 residues. The record originates from a study of CD8+ T cells in alopecia areata. Study results and caveats: In lesional scalp, particularly from alopecia totalis/universalis, clonality was higher than in normal scalp.

This TCR came from a human donor with alopecia areata. Sequencing input: NKG2D-high CD8+ T cells sorted from blood. The chain carries TRBV2 and TRBJ2-3; 7 bases are shared with TRBD2. CDR3 residues: CASYPKTSTDTQYF. In DNA, the CDR3 is TGTGCCAGCTACCCAAAGACTAGCACCGATACGCAGTATTTT.